Detailed here is one T cell receptor beta chain. Germline V gives CDR1 MNHEY, CDR2 SMNVEV (reference sequence). The CDR3 length is 14 residues. Trimming at V came to 5 bases and at J to 7 bases, leaving 7 bases not matched to a gene. The data originate from a study of T-cell reconstitution after alpha-beta-depleted transplantation in children. The TCRbeta library was prepared with unique molecular identifiers. TCRdb reprocessed the PCR reads via MiXCR and lists one record per CDR3 protein. In the table there are fewer than 700,000 distinct CDR3 sequences, around 23% of which are singletons. This rearrangement joins TRBV27 to TRBJ1-2; 10 bases line up with TRBD1. This receptor was obtained from a boy in the first two years of life who had a stem cell transplant for acute myeloid leukemia, so the T cells may come from the graft donor. The sequenced sample was PBMCs, mostly from graft donor cells, obtained 360 days after TCRalphabeta/CD19-depleted stem cell transplant. CDR3 sequence: CASSPTGTGAGYTF. For the CDR3, the DNA is TGTGCCAGCAGTCCCACAGGGACAGGGGCTGGCTACACCTTC.